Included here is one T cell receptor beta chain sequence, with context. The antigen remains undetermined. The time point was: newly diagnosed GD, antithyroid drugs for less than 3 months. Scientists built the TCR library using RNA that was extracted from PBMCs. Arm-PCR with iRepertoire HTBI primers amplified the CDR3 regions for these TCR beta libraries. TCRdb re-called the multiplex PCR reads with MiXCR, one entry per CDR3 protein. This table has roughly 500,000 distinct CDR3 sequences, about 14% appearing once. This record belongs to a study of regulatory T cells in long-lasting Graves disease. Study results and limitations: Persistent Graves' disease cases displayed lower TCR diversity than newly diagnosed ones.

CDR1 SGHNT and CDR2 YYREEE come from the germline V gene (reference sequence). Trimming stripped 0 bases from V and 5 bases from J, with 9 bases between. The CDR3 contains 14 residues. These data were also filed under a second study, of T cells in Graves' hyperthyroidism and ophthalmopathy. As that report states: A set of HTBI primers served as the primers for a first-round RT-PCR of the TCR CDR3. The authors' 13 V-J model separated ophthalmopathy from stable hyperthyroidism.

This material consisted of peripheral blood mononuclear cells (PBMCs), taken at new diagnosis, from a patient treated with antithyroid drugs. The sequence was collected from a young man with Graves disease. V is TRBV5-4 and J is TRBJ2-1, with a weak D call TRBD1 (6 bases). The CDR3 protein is CASSLAGTNNEQFF. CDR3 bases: TGTGCCAGCAGCTTGGCCGGGACAAACAATGAGCAGTTCTTC.